This entry lists 4 T cell receptor beta chains sequenced from one sample in a study of identical twins. MiXCR, applied by TCRdb to the 5' RACE reads, yields one record per CDR3 protein. The repertoire holds approximately 490,000 distinct CDR3 sequences, with about a fifth as singletons. The same sample was also studied in work on yellow fever vaccine responses in identical twins.

Sample: CD4+ T cells sorted from blood. All receptors come from a woman under 30 in good health.

V is TRBV6-6 and J is TRBJ1-1; D gene uncertain. The CDR3 is made up of 11 amino acids. Trimming took 3 bases from V and 9 from J, leaving 8 bases between them. Looked up from germline, CDR1 is MNHNY and CDR2 is SVGAGI (reference sequence). The CDR3 DNA is TGTGCCAGCAGTTATGAGTTCCAAGCTTTCTTT. Translating gives CASSYEFQAFF.

Only a few counts were recorded for this clonotype. CDR3 coding DNA: TGTGCCAGCAGGCGACAGGAGGAGCAGCCCCAGCATTTT. Translation: CASRRQEEQPQHF. V is TRBV12-3 or TRBV12-4 and J is TRBJ1-5, with D perhaps TRBD1 (6 bases). The CDR3 has 13 residues. Between the trimmed V and J ends, which lost 6 bases and 7 bases, there was a span of 13 bases.

This clonotype was counted a single time. The chain couples TRBV4-1 to TRBJ1-3; TRBD1 is a possible D gene (6 bases). Looked up from germline, CDR1 is MGHRA and CDR2 is YSYEKL. Trimming removed 0 bases from V and 0 bases from J, with 12 bases in between. The CDR3 has 17 residues. CDR3: CASSQEGGPYSGNTIYF. As DNA, the CDR3 is TGCGCCAGCAGCCAAGAAGGGGGACCCTACTCTGGAAACACCATATATTTT.

This clonotype was observed a handful of times. The chain recombines TRBV12-3 or TRBV12-4 with TRBJ2-7; D gene uncertain. V lost 6 bases and J lost 3, with 6 bases in between. The CDR3 contains 11 residues. The chain's CDR3 is CASRKHYEQYF. For the CDR3, the DNA is TGTGCCAGCAGAAAACACTACGAGCAGTACTTC.